This T cell receptor beta chain was retrieved from a study of T cell responses to AZD1222 COVID-19 vaccine. Study-wide context: Second doses at about 4 or about 12 weeks were pooled. Study results and limitations: Mostly white British, mostly female donors; authors suggested clonal diversity may be underestimated. All repertoire sampling was performed exclusively after the peak T cell response.

The CDR3 contains 18 residues. V lost 6 bases to trimming and J lost 1 base; unmatched junction nucleotides: 16. Germline V gene data show CDR1 as SNHLY and CDR2 as FYNNEI. Data came from immunoSEQ multiplex PCR; TCRdb stores just in-frame clones and leaves some out. This sample has 88,000 or so clones, with around 90% found just once. As to this clone: Its cognate antigen is unknown.

The input for sequencing was peripheral blood, taken on day 0 of AZD1222 vaccination. This clonotype was obtained from an adult in good health. This chain joins TRBV2 and TRBJ2-3, with 7 positions matching TRBD2. In nucleotides, the CDR3 is TGTGCCAGCAGAATCCCGGGACTAAAGTTATTCGGCACAGATACGCAGTATTTT. It yields the protein CASRIPGLKLFGTDTQYF.